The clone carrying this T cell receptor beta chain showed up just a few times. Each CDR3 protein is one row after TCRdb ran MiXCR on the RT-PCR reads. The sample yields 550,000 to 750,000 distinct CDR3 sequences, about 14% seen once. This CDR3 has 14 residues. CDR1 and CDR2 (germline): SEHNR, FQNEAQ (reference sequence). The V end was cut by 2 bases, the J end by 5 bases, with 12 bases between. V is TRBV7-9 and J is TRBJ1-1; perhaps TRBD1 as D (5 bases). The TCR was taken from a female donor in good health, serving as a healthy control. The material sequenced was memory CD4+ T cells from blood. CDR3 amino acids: CASSLPREETEAFF. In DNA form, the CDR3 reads TGTGCCAGCAGCTTACCCAGGGAGGAGACTGAAGCTTTCTTT.